The 29 T cell receptor beta chains reported below all come from one sample, sequenced in a study of blood T cell repertoires in COVID-19. Libraries were prepared by immunoSEQ multiplex PCR; TCRdb keeps only in-frame clonotypes and omits some of them. The sample has under 300,000 clones, about 87% seen once. Sequencing used peripheral blood. Every receptor here comes from a woman aged 65 to 85 with active or convalescent COVID-19.

The gene calls are TRBV27 and TRBJ2-7; D perhaps matches TRBD2 (5 bases). V lost 3 bases to trimming and J lost 2 bases, with 11 bases between them. The germline CDR1 and CDR2 sequences are MNHEY and SMNVEV (reference sequence). The CDR3 runs 14 residues. CDR3 DNA: TGTGCCAGCAGTTTTGAAGGAGGTCCCTACGAGCAGTACTTC. Its protein product is CASSFEGGPYEQYF.

The rearrangement joins TRBV5-8 to TRBJ1-1; D unclear. In germline, CDR1 is SGHTS, CDR2 YDEGEE. V lost 0 bases to trimming and J lost 5 bases, with 8 bases between them. The CDR3 is 13 amino acids. The CDR3 nucleotides read TGTGCCAGCAGCTTGGGCGGGGATACTGAAGCTTTCTTT. Amino acids: CASSLGGDTEAFF.

This chain connects TRBV5-4 to TRBJ2-2, with TRBD2 as a possible D gene (7 bases). This CDR3 has 14 amino acids. The V end was cut by 5 bases, the J end by 8 bases, with 16 bases between. Germline V gene lookup returns CDR1 SGHNT and CDR2 YYREEE (reference sequence). CDR3 bases: TGTGCCAGCAGAACTTTGGGGGGGCCGGGGGAGCTGTTTTTT. This translates into CASRTLGGPGELFF.

This clone was seen a single time. As DNA, the CDR3 is TGTGCCAGCAGCTTCCCCTATTCACCCCTCCACTTT. Its translation is CASSFPYSPLHF. The chain recombines TRBV7-9 with TRBJ1-6; unclear D gene. Looked up from germline, CDR1 is SEHNR and CDR2 is FQNEAQ (reference sequence). The CDR3 extends over 12 amino acids. V was clipped by 3 bases and J by 8 bases, with 5 bases between them.

J is TRBJ1-2 and V is TRBV5-1; possibly TRBD1 for D (5 bases). The V end was cut by 4 bases, the J end by 4 bases, with 17 bases between. This CDR3 spans 15 amino acids. Germline V gene data show CDR1 as SGHRS and CDR2 as YFSETQ. CDR3 region: CASSPSGGDFYGYTF. CDR3 coding DNA: TGCGCCAGCAGCCCTTCGGGGGGGGATTTCTATGGCTACACCTTC. Looking up the rest from reference TRBV5-1 and TRBJ1-2 gives the full variable domain: KAGVTQTPRYLIKTRGQQVTLSCSPISGHRSVSWYQQTPGQGLQFLFEYFSETQRNKGNFPGRFSGRQFSNSRSEMNVSTLELGDSALYLCASSPSGGDFYGYTFGSGTRLTVV.

The V call is TRBV19, the J call TRBJ1-5; 7 bases align to TRBD1. The germline V gene has CDR1 LNHDA and CDR2 SQIVND (reference sequence). This CDR3 contains 14 residues. Unmatched junction bases numbered 4, after V lost 1 base and J lost 7 bases. The CDR3 DNA sequence: TGTGCCAGTAGTATAGGGAGGGGGCTACAGCCCCAGCATTTT. This codes for CASSIGRGLQPQHF. The entire variable domain, with the rest obtained from reference TRBV19 and TRBJ1-5, is as follows: DGGITQSPKYLFRKEGQNVTLSCEQNLNHDAMYWYRQDPGQGLRLIYYSQIVNDFQKGDIAEGYSVSREKKESFPLTVTSAQKNPTAFYLCASSIGRGLQPQHFGDGTRLSIL.

The chain carries TRBV3-1 (or the pseudogene TRBV3-2) and TRBJ2-7; possible D gene TRBD2, 6 bases. The germline gives CDR1 LGHDT, CDR2 YNNKEL (reference sequence). V was trimmed by 2 bases and J by 5 bases, leaving 16 bases between them. The CDR3 sequence is 15 residues long. The DNA for the CDR3 is TGTGCCAGCAGCCAACGACGACTAGTATCCGACGAGCAGTACTTC. Encoded protein: CASSQRRLVSDEQYF.

This sequence joins TRBV7-6 and TRBJ1-5; D gene ambiguous. The length of the CDR3 is 17 residues. Deletions cut 0 bases from V and 0 bases from J, with 12 bases between. Germline loops: CDR1 SGHVS, CDR2 FNYEAQ. CDR3 nucleotides: TGTGCCAGCAGCTTAGCGACTGATCCTTATAGCAATCAGCCCCAGCATTTT. Amino acid sequence: CASSLATDPYSNQPQHF.

The gene calls are TRBV7-3 and TRBJ2-7; D remains ambiguous. Germline V lookup: CDR1 SGHTA, CDR2 FQGTGA. This CDR3 region has 13 residues. Trimming removed 2 bases at V and 0 bases at J, with 5 bases between. The CDR3 is CASSLGVSYEQYF. The DNA for the CDR3 is TGTGCCAGCAGCTTAGGAGTCTCCTACGAGCAGTACTTC.

The V gene is TRBV10-2, the J gene TRBJ1-4; 7 bases agree with TRBD1. From germline, CDR1 is WSHSY and CDR2 SAAADI. The V gene end was trimmed by 4 bases and the J gene end by 7 bases; junction bases not matched to a gene: 9. This CDR3 has 15 amino acids. CDR3 nucleotides: TGCGCCAGCAGTGTCGGACAGGCCGCTGGTGAAAAACTGTTTTTT. It yields the protein CASSVGQAAGEKLFF.

This chain joins TRBV7-9 and TRBJ1-2; perhaps TRBD1 as D (6 bases). Germline assignment: CDR1 SEHNR and CDR2 FQNEAQ (reference sequence). The V end was cut by 5 bases, the J end by 6 bases, with 25 bases between. The CDR3 has 17 residues. The CDR3 region has the DNA TGTGCCAGCAGCCCCACTATCCGACAGGACCTTGAGAATGGCTACACCTTC. This codes for CASSPTIRQDLENGYTF.

J is TRBJ1-1 and V is TRBV10-3, with 9 bases lining up with TRBD1. CDR3 length: 15 residues. The germline gives CDR1 ENHRY, CDR2 SYGVKD. V dropped 10 bases and J dropped 0; count of bases not matched to a gene: 9. The CDR3 DNA is TGTGCCACCGACCCAGGGACAGGGTTGAACACTGAAGCTTTCTTT. Protein sequence: CATDPGTGLNTEAFF.

This chain connects TRBV27 to TRBJ2-1; D perhaps matches TRBD2 (6 bases). Trimming pared 2 bases from V and 5 bases from J, leaving 22 bases between. The CDR3 length is 18 residues. Germline assignment: CDR1 MNHEY and CDR2 SMNVEV (reference sequence). The CDR3 is CASSLSTGVPVKNNEQFF. The DNA for the CDR3 is TGTGCCAGCAGTTTAAGTACGGGAGTACCCGTTAAAAACAATGAGCAGTTCTTC.

This clone is a singleton in its sample. The chain uses TRBV7-9 and TRBJ2-1; TRBD2 agrees at 10 bases. The germline V gene has CDR1 SEHNR and CDR2 FQNEAQ (reference sequence). The length of the CDR3 is 18 residues. J was trimmed by 0 bases and V by 3 bases; bases with no gene match: 8. Here the CDR3 reads CASSFTSGDLLSYNEQFF. The CDR3 region has the DNA TGTGCCAGCAGCTTTACTAGCGGGGATCTACTCTCCTACAATGAGCAGTTCTTC.

This clone appeared a few times. The J gene is TRBJ1-2, the V gene TRBV5-1; a possible D gene is TRBD1 (5 bases). Germline assignment: CDR1 SGHRS and CDR2 YFSETQ. V was shortened by 1 base and J by 4 bases, with 11 bases between the two germline ends. The CDR3 length is 14 residues. This chain's CDR3 is CASSLLQGAYGYTF. The CDR3 DNA reads as TGCGCCAGCAGCTTGCTGCAAGGGGCCTATGGCTACACCTTC.

This clone was counted only a few times. The rearrangement uses TRBV5-1 and TRBJ2-2; 7 bases are a match to TRBD1. V was clipped by 4 bases and J by 3 bases; unmatched bases: 6. The CDR3 consists of 15 residues. CDR1 and CDR2 from the germline V gene are SGHRS and YFSETQ. The CDR3, as DNA: TGCGCCAGCAGCCTCGACAGGGTTTACACCGGGGAGCTGTTTTTT. Encoded protein: CASSLDRVYTGELFF.

V usage is TRBV18 and J usage is TRBJ2-2, with 8 bases identical to TRBD1. CDR1 KGHSH and CDR2 LQKENI come from the germline V gene. V lost 3 bases and J lost 4; bases outside the gene matches: 10. The CDR3 has 17 amino acids. CDR3 bases: TGTGCCAGCTCACCCCCGCGGACAGGGCGGGGCACCGGGGAGCTGTTTTTT. It yields the protein CASSPPRTGRGTGELFF.

Of note for this clone: Other DNA variants within this sample encode the same CDR3. This chain links TRBV3-1 (or the pseudogene TRBV3-2) with TRBJ1-5; D is ambiguous. Trimming removed 4 bases at V and 4 bases at J, with 8 bases between. Germline CDR1 reads LGHDT; CDR2 reads YNNKEL (reference sequence). The CDR3 is made up of 13 amino acids. The CDR3 DNA is TGTGCCAGCAGCCCGACGGGAAATCAGCCCCAGCATTTT. As protein: CASSPTGNQPQHF.

This rearrangement joins TRBV12-3 or TRBV12-4 to TRBJ1-1; TRBD1 aligns across 8 bases. The CDR3 totals 12 residues. The J segment lost 8 bases and the V segment lost 7 bases, leaving 6 bases of the junction unmatched. The CDR3 reads CASKIRDREAFF. The DNA of the CDR3 is TGTGCCAGCAAAATCCGGGACAGGGAAGCTTTCTTT.

V and J are TRBV11-3 and TRBJ2-5; D is ambiguous. The CDR3 covers 14 residues. Trimming left V 1 base short and J 1 base short, with 7 bases between. Germline CDR1 is SGHNT and CDR2 is YENEEA. The CDR3 DNA sequence: TGTGCCAGCAGCTTAGGAAACAGCCAAGAGACCCAGTACTTC. Translation: CASSLGNSQETQYF.

V usage is TRBV2 and J usage is TRBJ1-2; 7 bases fit TRBD1. The CDR3 has 20 residues. Trimming at V came to 6 bases and at J to 2 bases, leaving 24 bases not matched to a gene. Germline CDR1 is SNHLY and CDR2 is FYNNEI. The CDR3 reads CASRTTIQDAGTAENYGYTF. CDR3 nucleotides: TGTGCCAGCAGGACCACAATTCAAGACGCTGGGACAGCCGAGAACTATGGCTACACCTTC.

The chain has TRBV15 and TRBJ1-6; 7 nucleotides align to TRBD1. V was pared by 0 bases and J by 10 bases, with 9 bases of the junction left unmatched. The length of the CDR3 is 16 residues. Germline V gives CDR1 LNHNV, CDR2 YYDKDF (reference sequence). DNA for the CDR3: TGTGCCACCAGCAGAGAAAGGACAGGTCCGAGCTCACCCCTCCACTTT. This codes for CATSRERTGPSSPLHF.

The chain carries TRBV6-5 and TRBJ2-7; D is undetermined. The CDR3 consists of 16 residues. The ends were cut back, 0 bases at V and 0 bases at J, with 12 bases in the middle. Looked up from germline, CDR1 is MNHEY and CDR2 is SVGAGI. CDR3 nucleotides: TGTGCCAGCAGTTACTCGCCGCAGCCTAGCTCCTACGAGCAGTACTTC. This sequence encodes CASSYSPQPSSYEQYF.

The V gene is TRBV7-9, the J gene TRBJ1-2; weak D call: TRBD1 (5 bases). Deletions cut 5 bases from V and 5 bases from J, with 12 bases between. Germline assignment: CDR1 SEHNR and CDR2 FQNEAQ (reference sequence). The CDR3 contains 13 residues. This CDR3 reads CASSRDSAYGYTF. The CDR3 nucleotides read TGTGCCAGCAGCCGTGACAGTGCGTATGGCTACACCTTC.

The chain carries TRBV19 and TRBJ1-1; perhaps TRBD1 as D (5 bases). The CDR3 runs to 14 residues. Germline loops: CDR1 LNHDA, CDR2 SQIVND (reference sequence). The germline V and J ends were trimmed by 8 bases and 4 bases, with 17 bases remaining between them. CDR3 sequence reads: CASSGGGRSTEAFF. The CDR3 coding sequence is TGTGCCAGTTCGGGGGGAGGCCGTAGCACTGAAGCTTTCTTT.

J is TRBJ2-7 and V is TRBV6-5; TRBD2 matches 8 bases. CDR3 length: 12 residues. Looked up from germline, CDR1 is MNHEY and CDR2 is SVGAGI. Trimming took 11 bases from V and 5 from J; bases not matched to a gene: 8. CDR3 bases: TGTGCCGCCGGGAGGGGGATCCACGAGCAGTACTTC. Its protein is CAAGRGIHEQYF.

With regard to this clone: At one of its ends the junction is not consistent with the germline gene, which may arise from a read error. The chain carries TRBV19 and TRBJ2-2; 9 bases line up with TRBD2. Germline V gene lookup returns CDR1 LNHDA and CDR2 SQIVND (reference sequence). This CDR3 has 14 residues. Here the CDR3 reads CASSIDNNSGGLFF. The CDR3 DNA sequence: TGTGCCAGTAGTATAGATAACAATAGCGGGGGGCTGTTTTTT.

On this clone: One end of the junction varies from germline; a read error may be responsible. The chain couples TRBV5-8 to TRBJ2-7, with D possibly being TRBD1 (5 bases). Germline V gene lookup returns CDR1 SGHTS and CDR2 YDEGEE. The CDR3 is made up of 14 amino acids. As DNA, the CDR3 is TGTACCAGCAGCTTGAGACAGAATTTCTACGAGCAGTACTTC. As protein: CTSSLRQNFYEQYF.

The chain couples TRBV6-2 or TRBV6-3 to TRBJ1-1; D gene ambiguous. This CDR3 has 13 amino acids. Trimming cost V 6 bases and J 3 bases, with 11 bases left between them. Germline lookup yields CDR1 MNHEY and CDR2 SVGEGT. This CDR3 reads CASSPRRYTEAFF. CDR3 nucleotides: TGTGCCAGCAGCCCTCGGAGGTACACTGAAGCTTTCTTT.